This record looks at one TCR beta chain sequence and its context. Its antigen remains unidentified. This sample was taken from a study of response to subunit inactivated influenza vaccine. Study results and limitations: Only a handful of new T cells, the authors suggested, are recruited with each seasonal influenza vaccination.

MiXCR, run by TCRdb on the RT-PCR reads, gives a single entry per CDR3 protein. Of 300,000 to 350,000 distinct CDR3 sequences in the sample, 21% are singletons; the top ten hold 10% to 13%. The V and J ends lost 3 bases and 6 bases respectively, with 9 bases between them. The CDR3 is made up of 13 amino acids. The V gene's germline CDR1 is LNHDA and CDR2 SQIVND (reference sequence). The source of this sequence is a man in his fifties or sixties who received an inactivated influenza vaccine. Sequencing was performed on PBMCs from blood, taken about 20 months after vaccination. V and J are TRBV19 and TRBJ1-5; unclear D gene. For the CDR3, the DNA is TGTGCCAGTAGTATTATGACCGGTCAGCCCCAGCATTTT. Its translation: CASSIMTGQPQHF.